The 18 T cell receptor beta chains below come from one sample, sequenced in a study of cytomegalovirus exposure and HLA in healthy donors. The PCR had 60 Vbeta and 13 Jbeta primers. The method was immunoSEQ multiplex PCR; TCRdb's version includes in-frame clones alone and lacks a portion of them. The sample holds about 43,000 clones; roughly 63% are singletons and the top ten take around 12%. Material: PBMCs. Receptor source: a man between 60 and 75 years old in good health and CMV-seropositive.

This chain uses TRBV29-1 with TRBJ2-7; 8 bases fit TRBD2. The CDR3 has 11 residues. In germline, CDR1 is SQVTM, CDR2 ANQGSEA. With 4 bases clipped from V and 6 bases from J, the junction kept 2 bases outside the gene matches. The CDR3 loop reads CSVVLAGEQYF. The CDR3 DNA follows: TGCAGCGTTGTTCTAGCGGGCGAGCAGTACTTC.

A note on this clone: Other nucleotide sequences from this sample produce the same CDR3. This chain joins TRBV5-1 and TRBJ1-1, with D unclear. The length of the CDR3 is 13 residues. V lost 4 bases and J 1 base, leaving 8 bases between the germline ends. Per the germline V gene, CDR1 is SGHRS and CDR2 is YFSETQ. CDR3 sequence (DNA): TGCGCCAGCAGCCTAAGCCAGAACACTGAAGCTTTCTTT. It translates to CASSLSQNTEAFF.

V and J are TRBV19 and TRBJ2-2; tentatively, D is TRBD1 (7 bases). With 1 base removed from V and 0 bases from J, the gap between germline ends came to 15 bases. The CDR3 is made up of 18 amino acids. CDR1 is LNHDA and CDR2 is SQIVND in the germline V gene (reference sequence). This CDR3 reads CASSIVAGGLTNTGELFF. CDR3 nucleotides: TGTGCCAGTAGTATAGTAGCAGGGGGACTCACGAACACCGGGGAGCTGTTTTTT.

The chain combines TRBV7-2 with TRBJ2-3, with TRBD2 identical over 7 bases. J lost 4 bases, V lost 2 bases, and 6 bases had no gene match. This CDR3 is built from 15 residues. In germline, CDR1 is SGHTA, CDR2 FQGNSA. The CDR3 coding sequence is TGTGCCAGCAGCTTATTTTTGCTAGCGGCAGATACGCAGTATTTT. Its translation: CASSLFLLAADTQYF.

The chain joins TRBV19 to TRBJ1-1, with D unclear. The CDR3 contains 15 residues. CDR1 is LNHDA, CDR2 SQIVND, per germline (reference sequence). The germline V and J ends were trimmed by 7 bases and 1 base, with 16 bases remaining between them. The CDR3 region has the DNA TGTGCCAGTACCACTAACTCCCTCCGGAACACTGAAGCTTTCTTT. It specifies CASTTNSLRNTEAFF.

The CDR3 DNA follows: TGTGCCAGCAGCCGAGACAGGGGGCGGCAAGAGACCCAGTACTTC. Translation: CASSRDRGRQETQYF. The V call is TRBV7-2, the J call TRBJ2-5, with 10 bases that match TRBD1. The germline V gene encodes CDR1 SGHTA and CDR2 FQGNSA. This CDR3 has 15 amino acids. The V segment lost 5 bases and the J segment 2 bases; nucleotides outside the gene matches: 5.

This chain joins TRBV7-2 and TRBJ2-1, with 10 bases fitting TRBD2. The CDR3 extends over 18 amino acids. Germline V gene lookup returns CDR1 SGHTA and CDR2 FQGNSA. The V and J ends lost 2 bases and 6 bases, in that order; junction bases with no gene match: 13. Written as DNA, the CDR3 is TGTGCCAGCAGCTTAATGGGAAGCGGGAGGGGGGGGAGCAATGAGCAGTTCTTC. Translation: CASSLMGSGRGGSNEQFF. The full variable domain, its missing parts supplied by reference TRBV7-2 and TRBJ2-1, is GAGVSQSPSNKVTEKGKDVELRCDPISGHTALYWYRQSLGQGLEFLIYFQGNSAPDKSGLPSDRFSAERTGGSVSTLTIQRTQQEDSAVYLCASSLMGSGRGGSNEQFFGPGTRLTVL.

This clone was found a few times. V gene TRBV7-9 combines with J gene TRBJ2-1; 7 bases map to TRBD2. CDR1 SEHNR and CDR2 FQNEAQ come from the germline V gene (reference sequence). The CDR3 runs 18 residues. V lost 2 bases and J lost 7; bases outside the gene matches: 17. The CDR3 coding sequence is TGTGCCAGCAGCTTATCCGGCGGGGCCGGCGGGAGATTAAATGAGCAGTTCTTC. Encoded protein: CASSLSGGAGGRLNEQFF.

The CDR3 reads CASSLTLVGGELFF. CDR3 DNA sequence: TGTGCCAGCAGCTTAACTCTAGTCGGTGGGGAGCTGTTTTTT. The chain joins TRBV7-3 to TRBJ2-2, with D unclear. This CDR3 is built from 14 residues. Germline V gene sequence: CDR1 SGHTA, CDR2 FQGTGA. V lost 0 bases and J lost 8, with 10 bases in between.

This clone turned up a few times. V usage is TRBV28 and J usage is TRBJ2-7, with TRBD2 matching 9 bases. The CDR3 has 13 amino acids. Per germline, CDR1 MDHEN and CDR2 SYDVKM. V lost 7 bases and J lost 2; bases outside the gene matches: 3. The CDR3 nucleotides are TGTGCCAGCAAAATAGCGGGAGCCTACGAGCAGTACTTC. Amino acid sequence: CASKIAGAYEQYF.

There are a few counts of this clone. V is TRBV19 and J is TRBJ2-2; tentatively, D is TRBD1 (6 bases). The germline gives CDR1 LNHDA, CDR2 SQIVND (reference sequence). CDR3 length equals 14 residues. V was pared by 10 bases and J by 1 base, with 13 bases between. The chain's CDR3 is CATHQTGNTGELFF. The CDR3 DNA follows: TGTGCCACCCATCAGACAGGGAACACCGGGGAGCTGTTTTTT.

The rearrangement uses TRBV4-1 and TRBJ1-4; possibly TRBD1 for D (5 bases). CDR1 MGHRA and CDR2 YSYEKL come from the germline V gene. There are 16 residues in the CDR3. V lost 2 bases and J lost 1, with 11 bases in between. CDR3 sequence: CASSQRGDRTNEKLFF. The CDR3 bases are TGCGCCAGCAGCCAAAGGGGCGACAGAACTAATGAAAAACTGTTTTTT.

CDR3: CASSPGWGMNTEAFF. The CDR3 coding sequence is TGTGCCAGCAGCCCGGGCTGGGGCATGAACACTGAAGCTTTCTTT. The chain has TRBV7-9 and TRBJ1-1, with D perhaps matching TRBD1 (5 bases). V lost 5 bases, J lost 0 bases, and 13 bases lay in between. The CDR3 spans 15 residues. Germline values: CDR1 SEHNR, CDR2 FQNEAQ (reference sequence).

The CDR3 sequence is CASSFGGTAPGEKLFF. The CDR3 region has the DNA TGTGCCAGCAGTTTTGGGGGGACCGCCCCAGGGGAAAAACTGTTTTTT. This chain joins TRBV28 and TRBJ1-4, with a tentative D call TRBD1 (5 bases). Per germline, CDR1 MDHEN and CDR2 SYDVKM. CDR3 length equals 16 residues. V lost 3 bases, J lost 8 bases, and 19 bases lay in between.

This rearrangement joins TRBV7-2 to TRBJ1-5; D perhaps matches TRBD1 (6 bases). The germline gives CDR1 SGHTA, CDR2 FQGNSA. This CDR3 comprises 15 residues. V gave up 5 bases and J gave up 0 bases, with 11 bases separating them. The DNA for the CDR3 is TGTGCCAGCAGCCGGACAGCTTATAGCAATCAGCCCCAGCATTTT. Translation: CASSRTAYSNQPQHF.

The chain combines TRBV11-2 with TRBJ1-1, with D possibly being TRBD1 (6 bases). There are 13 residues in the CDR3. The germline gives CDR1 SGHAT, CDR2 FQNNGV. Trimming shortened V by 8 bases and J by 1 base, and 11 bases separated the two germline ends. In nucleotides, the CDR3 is TGTGCCAGCGATGGCAGGGGGAACACTGAAGCTTTCTTT. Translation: CASDGRGNTEAFF.

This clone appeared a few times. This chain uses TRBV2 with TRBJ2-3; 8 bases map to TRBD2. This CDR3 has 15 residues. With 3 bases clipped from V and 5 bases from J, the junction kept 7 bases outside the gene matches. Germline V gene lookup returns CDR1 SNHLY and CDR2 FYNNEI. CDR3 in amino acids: CASSEAREVQDTQYF. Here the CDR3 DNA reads TGTGCCAGCAGTGAGGCGCGGGAGGTTCAAGATACGCAGTATTTT.

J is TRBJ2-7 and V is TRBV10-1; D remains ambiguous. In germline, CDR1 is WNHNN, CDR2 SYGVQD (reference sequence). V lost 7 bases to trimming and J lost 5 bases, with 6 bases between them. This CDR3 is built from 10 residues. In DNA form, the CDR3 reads TGCGCCAGCAAAGGAGACGAGCAGTACTTC. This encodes CASKGDEQYF.